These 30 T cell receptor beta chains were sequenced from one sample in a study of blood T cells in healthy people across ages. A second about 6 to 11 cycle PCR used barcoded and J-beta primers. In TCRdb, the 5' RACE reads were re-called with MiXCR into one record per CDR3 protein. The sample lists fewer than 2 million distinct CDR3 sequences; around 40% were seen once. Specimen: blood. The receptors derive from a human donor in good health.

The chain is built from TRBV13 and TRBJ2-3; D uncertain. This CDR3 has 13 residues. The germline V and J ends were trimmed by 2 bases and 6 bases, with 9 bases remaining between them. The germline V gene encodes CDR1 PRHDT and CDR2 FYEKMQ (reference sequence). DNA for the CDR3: TGTGCCAGCAGCTTAATTGGGAAGGATACGCAGTATTTT. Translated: CASSLIGKDTQYF.

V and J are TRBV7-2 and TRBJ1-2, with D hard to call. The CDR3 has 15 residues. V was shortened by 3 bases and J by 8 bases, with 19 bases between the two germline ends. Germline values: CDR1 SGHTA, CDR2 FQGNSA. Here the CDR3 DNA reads TGTGCCAGCAGCTTCGACCTAACCTCGGCGAGCGGCTACACCTTC. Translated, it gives CASSFDLTSASGYTF.

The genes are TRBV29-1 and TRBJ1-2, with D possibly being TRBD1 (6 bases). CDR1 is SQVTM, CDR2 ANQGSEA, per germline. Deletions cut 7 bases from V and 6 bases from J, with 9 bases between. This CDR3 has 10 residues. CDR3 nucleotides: TGCAGCGCCCAGGGGAATGGCTACACCTTC. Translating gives CSAQGNGYTF.

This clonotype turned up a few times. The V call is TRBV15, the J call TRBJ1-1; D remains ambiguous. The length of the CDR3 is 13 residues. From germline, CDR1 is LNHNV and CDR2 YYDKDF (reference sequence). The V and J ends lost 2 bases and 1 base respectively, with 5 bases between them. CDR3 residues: CATSRPPNTEAFF. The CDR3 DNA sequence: TGTGCCACCAGCAGACCACCGAACACTGAAGCTTTCTTT.

The CDR3 nucleotides are TGTGCCAGCTTATACGGGACGGATCAAGAGACCCAGTACTTC. Translating gives CASLYGTDQETQYF. This rearrangement joins TRBV7-8 to TRBJ2-5; perhaps D is TRBD1 or TRBD2 (5 bases each). Looked up from germline, CDR1 is SGHVS and CDR2 is FQNEAQ. The CDR3 runs 14 residues. V was shortened by 8 bases and J by 2 bases, with 15 bases between the two germline ends. Full variable domain (outside the CDR3, taken from reference TRBV7-8 and TRBJ2-5): GAGVSQSPRYKVAKRGQDVALRCDPISGHVSLFWYQQALGQGPEFLTYFQNEAQLDKSGLPSDRFFAERPEGSVSTLKIQRTQQEDSAVYLCASLYGTDQETQYFGPGTRLLVL.

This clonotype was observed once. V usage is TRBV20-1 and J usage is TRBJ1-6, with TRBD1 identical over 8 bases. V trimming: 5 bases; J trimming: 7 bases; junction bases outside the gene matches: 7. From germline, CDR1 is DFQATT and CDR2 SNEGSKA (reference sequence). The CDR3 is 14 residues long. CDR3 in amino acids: CSAPNGQGNSPLHF. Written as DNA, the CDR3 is TGCAGTGCTCCGAATGGACAGGGAAATTCACCCCTCCACTTT.

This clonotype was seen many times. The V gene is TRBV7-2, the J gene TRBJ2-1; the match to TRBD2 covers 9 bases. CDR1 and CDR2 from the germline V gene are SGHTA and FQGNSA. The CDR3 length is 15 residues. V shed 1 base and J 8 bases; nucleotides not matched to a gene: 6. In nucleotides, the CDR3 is TGTGCCAGCAGCTTAGTGGGCGGGGGGGCCGATGAGCAGTTCTTC. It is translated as CASSLVGGGADEQFF.

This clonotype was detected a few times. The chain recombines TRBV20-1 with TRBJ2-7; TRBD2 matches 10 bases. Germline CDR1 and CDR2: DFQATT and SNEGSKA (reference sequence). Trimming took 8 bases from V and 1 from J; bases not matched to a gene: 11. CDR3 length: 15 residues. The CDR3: CSTHSRTSGSYEQYF. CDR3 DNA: TGCAGTACCCACTCAAGGACTAGCGGTTCCTACGAGCAGTACTTC.

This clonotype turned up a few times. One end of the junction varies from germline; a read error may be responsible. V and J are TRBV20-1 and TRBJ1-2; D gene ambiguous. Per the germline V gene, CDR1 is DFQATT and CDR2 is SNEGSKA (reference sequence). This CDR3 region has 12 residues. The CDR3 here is CGAWANNYGYTF. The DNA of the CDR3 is TGCGGTGCGTGGGCCAATAACTATGGCTACACCTTC.

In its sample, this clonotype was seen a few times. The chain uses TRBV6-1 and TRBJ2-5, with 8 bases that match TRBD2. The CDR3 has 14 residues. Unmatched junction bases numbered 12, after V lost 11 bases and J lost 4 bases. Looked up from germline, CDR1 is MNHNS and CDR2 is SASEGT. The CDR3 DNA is TGTGCCTCAAAGAGGACTAGCTCGAGAGAGACCCAGTACTTC. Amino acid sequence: CASKRTSSRETQYF.

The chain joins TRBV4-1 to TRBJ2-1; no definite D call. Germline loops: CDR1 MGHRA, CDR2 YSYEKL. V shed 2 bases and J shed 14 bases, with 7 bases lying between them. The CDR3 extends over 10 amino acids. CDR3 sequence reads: CASSQTEKFF. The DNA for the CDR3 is TGCGCCAGCAGCCAAACCGAGAAGTTCTTC.

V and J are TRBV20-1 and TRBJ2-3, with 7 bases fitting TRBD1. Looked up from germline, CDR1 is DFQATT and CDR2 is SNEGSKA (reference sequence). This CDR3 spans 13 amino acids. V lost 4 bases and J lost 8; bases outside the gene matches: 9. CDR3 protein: CSANHTTGRTQYF. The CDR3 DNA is TGCAGTGCTAACCACACGACAGGGCGTACGCAGTATTTT.

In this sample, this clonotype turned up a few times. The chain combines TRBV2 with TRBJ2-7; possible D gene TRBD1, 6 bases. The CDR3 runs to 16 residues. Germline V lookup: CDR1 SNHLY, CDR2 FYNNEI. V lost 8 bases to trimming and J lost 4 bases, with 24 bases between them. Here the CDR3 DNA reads TGTGCCAGCGGGACACGTTCATACGAGCAGCCGTACGAGCAGTACTTC. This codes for CASGTRSYEQPYEQYF.

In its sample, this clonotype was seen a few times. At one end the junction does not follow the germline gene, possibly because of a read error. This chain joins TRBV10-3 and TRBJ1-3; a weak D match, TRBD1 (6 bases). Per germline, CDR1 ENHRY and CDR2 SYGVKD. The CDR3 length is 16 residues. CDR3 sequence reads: CAIGGGHPSSGNTRYF. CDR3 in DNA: TGTGCCATCGGAGGGGGACACCCGAGCTCTGGAAACACCAGATATTTT.

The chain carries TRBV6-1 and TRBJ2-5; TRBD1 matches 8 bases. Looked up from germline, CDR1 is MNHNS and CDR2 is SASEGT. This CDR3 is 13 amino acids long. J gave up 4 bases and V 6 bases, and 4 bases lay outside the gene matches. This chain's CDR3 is CASSRGLLETQYF. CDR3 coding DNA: TGTGCCAGCAGCAGGGGGCTTTTAGAGACCCAGTACTTC.

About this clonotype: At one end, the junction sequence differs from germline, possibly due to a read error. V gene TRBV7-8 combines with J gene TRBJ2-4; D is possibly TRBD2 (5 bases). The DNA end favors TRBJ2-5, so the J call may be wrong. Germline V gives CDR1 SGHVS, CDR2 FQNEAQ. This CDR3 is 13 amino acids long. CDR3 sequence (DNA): TGTGCCGGCAGCTACAACCCGGGGGAGACCCAGTACTTC. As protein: CAGSYNPGETQYF.

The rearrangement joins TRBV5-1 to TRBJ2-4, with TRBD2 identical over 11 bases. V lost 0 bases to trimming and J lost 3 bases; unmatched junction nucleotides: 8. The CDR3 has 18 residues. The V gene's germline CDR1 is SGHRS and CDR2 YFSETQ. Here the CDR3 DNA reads TGCGCCAGCAGCTTGGTTGCTAGCGGGGGGAAGGGCAAAAACATTCAGTACTTC. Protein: CASSLVASGGKGKNIQYF. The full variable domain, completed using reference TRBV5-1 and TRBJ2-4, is KAGVTQTPRYLIKTRGQQVTLSCSPISGHRSVSWYQQTPGQGLQFLFEYFSETQRNKGNFPGRFSGRQFSNSRSEMNVSTLELGDSALYLCASSLVASGGKGKNIQYFGAGTRLSVL.

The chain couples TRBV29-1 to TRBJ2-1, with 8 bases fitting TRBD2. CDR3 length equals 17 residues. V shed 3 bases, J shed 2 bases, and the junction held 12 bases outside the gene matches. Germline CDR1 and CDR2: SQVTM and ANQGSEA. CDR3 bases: TGCAGCGTTGATGCGGGGGGACCTCGGGGCGCCTACAATGAGCAGTTCTTC. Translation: CSVDAGGPRGAYNEQFF.

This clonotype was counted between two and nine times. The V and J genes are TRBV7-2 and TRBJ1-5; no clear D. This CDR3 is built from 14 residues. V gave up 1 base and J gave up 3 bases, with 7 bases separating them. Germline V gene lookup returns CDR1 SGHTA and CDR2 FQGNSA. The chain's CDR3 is CASSLGNANQPQHF. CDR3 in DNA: TGTGCCAGCAGCTTAGGGAATGCCAATCAGCCCCAGCATTTT.

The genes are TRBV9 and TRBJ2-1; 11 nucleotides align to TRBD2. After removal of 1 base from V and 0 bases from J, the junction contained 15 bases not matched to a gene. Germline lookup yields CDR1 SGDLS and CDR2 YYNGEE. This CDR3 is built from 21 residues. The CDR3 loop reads CASSVYDLRASGGISYNEQFF. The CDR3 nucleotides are TGTGCCAGCAGCGTATATGATTTGCGGGCTAGCGGGGGGATCTCCTACAATGAGCAGTTCTTC.

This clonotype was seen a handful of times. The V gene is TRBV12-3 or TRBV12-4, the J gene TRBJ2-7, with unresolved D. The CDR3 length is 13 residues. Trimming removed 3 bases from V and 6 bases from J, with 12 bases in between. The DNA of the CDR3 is TGTGCCAGCAGTTTCGGAACGATCGGCGAGCAGTACTTC. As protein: CASSFGTIGEQYF.

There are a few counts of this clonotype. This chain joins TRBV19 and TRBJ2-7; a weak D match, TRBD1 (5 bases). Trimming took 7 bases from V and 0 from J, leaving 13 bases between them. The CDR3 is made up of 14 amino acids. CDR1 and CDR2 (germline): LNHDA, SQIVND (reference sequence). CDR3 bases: TGTGCCAGTACTAGGACAAGGAGCTCCTACGAGCAGTACTTC. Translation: CASTRTRSSYEQYF.

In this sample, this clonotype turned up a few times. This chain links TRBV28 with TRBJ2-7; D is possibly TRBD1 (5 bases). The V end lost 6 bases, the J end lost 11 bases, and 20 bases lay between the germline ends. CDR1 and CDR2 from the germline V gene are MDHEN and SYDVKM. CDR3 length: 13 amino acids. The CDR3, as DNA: TGTGCCAGCAGGAAGGGGCAGAGGCCTGCCGAGTACTTC. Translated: CASRKGQRPAEYF.

This CDR3 reads CASSLVGIAFF. CDR3 sequence (DNA): TGTGCCAGCAGTTTAGTAGGTATAGCTTTCTTT. The chain uses TRBV12-3 or TRBV12-4 and TRBJ1-1; D ambiguous. V was clipped by 1 base and J by 10 bases, with 7 bases between them. There are 11 residues in the CDR3.

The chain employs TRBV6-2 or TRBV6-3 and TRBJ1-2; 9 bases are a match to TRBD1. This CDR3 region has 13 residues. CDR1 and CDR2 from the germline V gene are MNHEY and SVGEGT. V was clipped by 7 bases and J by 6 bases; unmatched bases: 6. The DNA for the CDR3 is TGTGCCAGCAAATGGACAGGGGCGGATGGCTACACCTTC. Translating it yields CASKWTGADGYTF.

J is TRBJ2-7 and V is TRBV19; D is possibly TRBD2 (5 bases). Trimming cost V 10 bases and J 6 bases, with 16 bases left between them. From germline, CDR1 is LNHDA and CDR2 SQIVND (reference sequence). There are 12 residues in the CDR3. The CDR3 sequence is CATHNPRGEQYF. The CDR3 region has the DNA TGTGCCACCCATAATCCACGGGGCGAGCAGTACTTC.

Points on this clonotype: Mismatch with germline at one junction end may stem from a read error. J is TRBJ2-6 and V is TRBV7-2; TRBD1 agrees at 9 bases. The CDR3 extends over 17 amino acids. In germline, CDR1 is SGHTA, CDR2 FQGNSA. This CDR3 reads CASSLNRGQSGANVRTF. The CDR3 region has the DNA TGTGCCAGCAGCTTAAACAGGGGGCAGTCTGGGGCCAACGTCCGGACTTTC.

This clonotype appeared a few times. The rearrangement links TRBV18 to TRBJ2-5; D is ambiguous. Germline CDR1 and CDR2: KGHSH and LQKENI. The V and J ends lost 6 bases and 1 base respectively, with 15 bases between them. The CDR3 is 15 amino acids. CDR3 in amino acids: CASSGPSLAQETQYF. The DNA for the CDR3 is TGTGCCAGCTCGGGTCCGTCGTTGGCCCAAGAGACCCAGTACTTC.

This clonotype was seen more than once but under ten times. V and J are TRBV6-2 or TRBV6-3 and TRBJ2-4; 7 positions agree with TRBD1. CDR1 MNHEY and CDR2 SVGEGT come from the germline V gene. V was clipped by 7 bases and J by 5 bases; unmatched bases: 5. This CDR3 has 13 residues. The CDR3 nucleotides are TGTGCCAGCACCCGGACAGGAGAAAACATTCAGTACTTC. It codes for CASTRTGENIQYF.

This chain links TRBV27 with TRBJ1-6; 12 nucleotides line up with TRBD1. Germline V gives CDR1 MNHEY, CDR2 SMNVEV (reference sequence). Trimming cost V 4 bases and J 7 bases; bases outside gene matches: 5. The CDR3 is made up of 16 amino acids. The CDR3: CASSSPGTGGNSPLHF. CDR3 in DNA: TGTGCCAGCAGTTCCCCCGGGACAGGGGGCAATTCACCCCTCCACTTT.